One T cell receptor (beta chain) is described in this entry. The data derive from a study of cytomegalovirus exposure and HLA in healthy donors. The CDR3 is 14 residues long. V dropped 4 bases and J dropped 0 bases, with 10 bases sitting between them. The V gene's germline CDR1 is GTSNPN and CDR2 SVGIG (reference sequence). Clones were sequenced by immunoSEQ multiplex PCR, and TCRdb holds only the in-frame ones, with some missing. The sample lists some 110,000 clones; approximately 89% were seen once. The V call is TRBV30, the J call TRBJ2-1; D perhaps matches TRBD1 (5 bases). The sequenced sample consisted of PBMCs. The source is a man between 18 and 29 years old in good health and CMV-seronegative. The CDR3 DNA is TGTGCCTGGATGACAGTCAGCTCCTACAATGAGCAGTTCTTC. Translated, it gives CAWMTVSSYNEQFF.